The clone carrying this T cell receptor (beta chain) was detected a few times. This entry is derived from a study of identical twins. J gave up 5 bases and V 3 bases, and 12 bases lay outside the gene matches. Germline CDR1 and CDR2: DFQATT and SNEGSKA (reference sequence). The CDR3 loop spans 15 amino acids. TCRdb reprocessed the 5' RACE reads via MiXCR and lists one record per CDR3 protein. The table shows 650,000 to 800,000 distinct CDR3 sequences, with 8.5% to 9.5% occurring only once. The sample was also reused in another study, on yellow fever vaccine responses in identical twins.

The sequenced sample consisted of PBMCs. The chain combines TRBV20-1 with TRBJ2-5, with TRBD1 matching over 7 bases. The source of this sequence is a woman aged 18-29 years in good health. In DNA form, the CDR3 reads TGCAGTGCTAGCCAAGACAGGGCACCCCAGGAGACCCAGTACTTC. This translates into CSASQDRAPQETQYF.